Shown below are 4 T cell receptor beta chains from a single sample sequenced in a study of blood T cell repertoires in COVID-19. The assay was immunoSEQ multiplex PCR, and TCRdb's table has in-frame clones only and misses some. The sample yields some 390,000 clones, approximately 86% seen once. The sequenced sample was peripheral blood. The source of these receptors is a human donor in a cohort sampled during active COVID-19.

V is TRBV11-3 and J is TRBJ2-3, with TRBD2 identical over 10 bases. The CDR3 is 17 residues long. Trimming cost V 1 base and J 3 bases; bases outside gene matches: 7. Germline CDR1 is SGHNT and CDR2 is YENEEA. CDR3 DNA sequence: TGTGCCAGCAGCTTAGGGCGAGGACTAGCGGATACAGATACGCAGTATTTT. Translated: CASSLGRGLADTDTQYF.

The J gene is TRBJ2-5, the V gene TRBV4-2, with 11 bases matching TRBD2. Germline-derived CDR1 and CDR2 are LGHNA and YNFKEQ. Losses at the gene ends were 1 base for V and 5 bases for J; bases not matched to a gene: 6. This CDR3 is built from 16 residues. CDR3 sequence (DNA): TGTGCCAGCAGCCAAGCCGCTAGCGGGGGGAGTGAGACCCAGTACTTC. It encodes CASSQAASGGSETQYF.

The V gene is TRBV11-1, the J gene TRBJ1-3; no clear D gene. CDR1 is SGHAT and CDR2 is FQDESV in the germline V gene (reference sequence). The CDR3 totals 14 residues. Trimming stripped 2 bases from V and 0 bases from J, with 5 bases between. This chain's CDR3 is CASSLPFSGNTIYF. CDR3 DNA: TGTGCCAGCAGCTTACCGTTCTCTGGAAACACCATATATTTT.

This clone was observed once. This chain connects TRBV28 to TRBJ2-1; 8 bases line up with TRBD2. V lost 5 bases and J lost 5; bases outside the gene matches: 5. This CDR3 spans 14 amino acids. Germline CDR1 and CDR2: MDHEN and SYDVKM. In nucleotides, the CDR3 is TGTGCCAGCAGTGCCCTCGGGGGGGACAATGAGCAGTTCTTC. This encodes CASSALGGDNEQFF. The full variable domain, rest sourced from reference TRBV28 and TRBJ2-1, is DVKVTQSSRYLVKRTGEKVFLECVQDMDHENMFWYRQDPGLGLRLIYFSYDVKMKEKGDIPEGYSVSREKKERFSLILESASTNQTSMYLCASSALGGDNEQFFGPGTRLTVL.